The next 20 T cell receptor beta chains were all read from a single sample in a study of PD-L1 blockade in urothelial cancer. Noted time point: peripheral blood 6 weeks after treatment start. TCRdb's copy holds only in-frame clones and misses some; the assay was immunoSEQ multiplex PCR. This sample yields 25,000 to 30,000 clones, of which 84% are seen a single time; 2.5% to 3% belongs to the top ten. Sequencing was performed on PBMCs, taken around atezolizumab (anti-PD-L1) treatment. Every receptor here comes from a man aged 65-85 years with urothelial cancer.

V and J are TRBV28 and TRBJ2-7, with 7 bases fitting TRBD1. Germline-derived CDR1 and CDR2 are MDHEN and SYDVKM. This CDR3 comprises 20 residues. V was pared by 5 bases and J by 0 bases, with 22 bases of the junction left unmatched. The CDR3 here is CASSTGTEWALLRSSYEQYF. The CDR3 nucleotides read TGTGCCAGCAGTACCGGGACAGAATGGGCCCTTCTTCGGAGCTCCTACGAGCAGTACTTC.

The chain has TRBV27 and TRBJ2-7; 9 nucleotides match TRBD1. The V and J ends lost 5 bases and 2 bases, in that order; junction bases with no gene match: 10. The CDR3 loop spans 16 amino acids. CDR1 MNHEY and CDR2 SMNVEV come from the germline V gene (reference sequence). This CDR3 is CASSRGSGQGTYEQYF. For the CDR3, the DNA is TGTGCCAGCAGTAGGGGAAGTGGACAGGGGACCTACGAGCAGTACTTC.

This clone showed up just once. The rearrangement joins TRBV5-1 to TRBJ2-3; 13 bases are shared with TRBD2. V shed 0 bases, J shed 2 bases, and the junction held 3 bases outside the gene matches. The CDR3 extends over 17 amino acids. Germline V CDR1 and CDR2: SGHRS, YFSETQ. The CDR3 region has the DNA TGCGCCAGCAGCTTGGGGGGGACTAGCGGGGCCACAGATACGCAGTATTTT. Protein: CASSLGGTSGATDTQYF.

V gene TRBV5-6 combines with J gene TRBJ1-4; D perhaps matches TRBD1 (5 bases). Germline CDR1 is SGHDT and CDR2 is YYEEEE. The V end lost 3 bases, the J end lost 7 bases, and 19 bases lay between the germline ends. This CDR3 comprises 16 residues. The CDR3 region has the DNA TGTGCCAGCAGCTGGAGATCCGGGACTCGGGGTGAAAAACTGTTTTTT. Residues: CASSWRSGTRGEKLFF.

V and J are TRBV27 and TRBJ2-5, with 7 nucleotides matching TRBD2. The J segment lost 7 bases and the V segment lost 7 bases, leaving 9 bases of the junction unmatched. CDR3 length equals 13 residues. Per the germline V gene, CDR1 is MNHEY and CDR2 is SMNVEV (reference sequence). This chain's CDR3 is CASIPGGRRTQYF. In nucleotides, the CDR3 is TGTGCCAGCATACCCGGGGGGAGGAGGACCCAGTACTTC.

As for this clone: Other DNA variants within this sample encode the same CDR3. The gene calls are TRBV7-6 and TRBJ2-1; 8 bases align to TRBD2. This CDR3 is 12 amino acids long. Germline CDR1 and CDR2: SGHVS and FNYEAQ. After removal of 6 bases from V and 7 bases from J, the junction contained 2 bases not matched to a gene. This chain's CDR3 is CASSSGGNEQFF. The DNA of the CDR3 is TGTGCCAGCAGTTCGGGGGGGAATGAGCAGTTCTTC.

The V and J genes are TRBV9 and TRBJ2-7, with D perhaps TRBD2 (5 bases). CDR3 size: 16 residues. Trimming stripped 6 bases from V and 2 bases from J, with 21 bases between. Germline CDR1 and CDR2: SGDLS and YYNGEE. The CDR3 loop reads CASTLGIGRAPYEQYF. The CDR3 DNA reads as TGTGCCAGCACCCTAGGGATCGGGCGGGCCCCCTACGAGCAGTACTTC.

J is TRBJ1-1 and V is TRBV5-1; TRBD1 might be the D (5 bases). Germline CDR1 SGHRS, CDR2 YFSETQ. With 2 bases removed from V and 6 bases from J, the gap between germline ends came to 20 bases. This CDR3 is 16 amino acids long. CDR3 protein: CASSFSAAGVRAEAFF. The CDR3 region has the DNA TGCGCCAGCAGCTTTAGTGCGGCGGGGGTTAGGGCTGAAGCTTTCTTT. The full variable domain, rest sourced from reference TRBV5-1 and TRBJ1-1, is KAGVTQTPRYLIKTRGQQVTLSCSPISGHRSVSWYQQTPGQGLQFLFEYFSETQRNKGNFPGRFSGRQFSNSRSEMNVSTLELGDSALYLCASSFSAAGVRAEAFFGQGTRLTVV.

The V gene is TRBV18, the J gene TRBJ1-1; D call uncertain. The CDR3 sequence is 14 residues long. The V end lost 1 base, the J end lost 0 bases, and 6 bases lay between the germline ends. Germline lookup yields CDR1 KGHSH and CDR2 LQKENI. The CDR3 region has the DNA TGTGCCAGCTCACCACTGGAGATGAACACTGAAGCTTTCTTT. It specifies CASSPLEMNTEAFF. The complete variable domain, with remaining parts taken from reference TRBV18 and TRBJ1-1, reads NAGVMQNPRHLVRRRGQEARLRCSPMKGHSHVYWYRQLPEEGLKFMVYLQKENIIDESGMPKERFSAEFPKEGPSILRIQQVVRGDSAAYFCASSPLEMNTEAFFGQGTRLTVV.

Relative to its sample, this clone is large. The chain couples TRBV5-8 to TRBJ2-7, with D possibly TRBD2 on 5 matching bases. This CDR3 has 13 amino acids. CDR1 and CDR2 from the germline V gene are SGHTS and YDEGEE. V was clipped by 6 bases and J by 6 bases, with 16 bases between them. The CDR3 loop is CASTPAHGVEQYF. In DNA form, the CDR3 reads TGTGCCAGCACCCCGGCTCACGGGGTCGAGCAGTACTTC.

V and J are TRBV28 and TRBJ2-7, with D possibly TRBD1 on 5 matching bases. The CDR3 runs 13 residues. Germline V gene lookup returns CDR1 MDHEN and CDR2 SYDVKM. V shed 6 bases and J shed 0 bases, with 9 bases lying between them. The CDR3 nucleotides read TGTGCCAGCAGGGGGCAGGGCTCCTACGAGCAGTACTTC. Amino acids: CASRGQGSYEQYF.

The genes are TRBV29-1 and TRBJ2-7; perhaps TRBD1 as D (6 bases). Trimming removed 4 bases at V and 6 bases at J, with 13 bases between. The CDR3 covers 12 residues. Germline loops: CDR1 SQVTM, CDR2 ANQGSEA. The CDR3 reads CSVAVRGSEQYF. DNA for the CDR3: TGCAGCGTTGCTGTCAGGGGTTCCGAGCAGTACTTC.

The chain combines TRBV18 with TRBJ2-3, with 9 bases matching TRBD2. CDR3 size: 17 residues. J lost 3 bases, V lost 5 bases, and 12 bases had no gene match. CDR1 is KGHSH and CDR2 is LQKENI in the germline V gene. CDR3 residues: CASSTGTSSRGTDTQYF. CDR3 DNA: TGTGCCAGCTCAACCGGGACTAGCTCAAGAGGGACAGATACGCAGTATTTT.

There are a few counts of this clone. The chain employs TRBV19 and TRBJ2-1; 10 bases fit TRBD1. This CDR3 is 14 amino acids long. Germline V gene data show CDR1 as LNHDA and CDR2 as SQIVND (reference sequence). Trimming took 8 bases from V and 6 from J; bases not matched to a gene: 7. The CDR3 sequence: CASLGDRGPNEQFF. The CDR3 DNA sequence: TGTGCCAGTCTCGGCGACAGGGGGCCCAATGAGCAGTTCTTC.

The CDR3 region has the DNA TGTGCCAGCAGCGCCCGGACAGGGGACTATGGCTACACCTTC. Residues: CASSARTGDYGYTF. V and J are TRBV5-4 and TRBJ1-2, with 9 nucleotides matching TRBD1. Germline V CDR1 and CDR2: SGHNT, YYREEE (reference sequence). The CDR3 covers 14 residues. The V gene end was trimmed by 4 bases and the J gene end by 3 bases; junction bases not matched to a gene: 4.

J is TRBJ2-3 and V is TRBV6-1; 10 positions agree with TRBD2. V lost 4 bases to trimming and J lost 2 bases; unmatched junction nucleotides: 6. Germline loops: CDR1 MNHNS, CDR2 SASEGT. There are 16 residues in the CDR3. CDR3 DNA: TGTGCCAGCAGTGCAAGCCTAGCGGGGGCCACAGATACGCAGTATTTT. Its protein is CASSASLAGATDTQYF.

By its share, this clone is medium-sized. The V call is TRBV6-4, the J call TRBJ1-2, with TRBD1 as a possible D gene (6 bases). This CDR3 comprises 13 residues. CDR1 and CDR2 (germline): MRHNA, SNTAGT. With 2 bases removed from V and 5 bases from J, the gap between germline ends came to 9 bases. The CDR3 here is CASSDGDTYGYTF. The CDR3 DNA reads TGTGCCAGCAGTGACGGGGACACTTATGGCTACACCTTC.

The V and J genes are TRBV18 and TRBJ2-1; 10 positions agree with TRBD2. J lost 5 bases, V lost 3 bases, and 7 bases had no gene match. The germline gives CDR1 KGHSH, CDR2 LQKENI. CDR3 length: 16 amino acids. CDR3 in DNA: TGTGCCAGCTCACCTTTGGGACTAGCGACACACAATGAGCAGTTCTTC. Translating it yields CASSPLGLATHNEQFF.

The chain's CDR3 is CAWSVTGVVGTEAFF. The CDR3 DNA reads TGTGCCTGGAGTGTCACAGGGGTTGTCGGCACTGAAGCTTTCTTT. The rearrangement joins TRBV30 to TRBJ1-1; 7 bases align to TRBD1. This CDR3 region has 15 residues. The V and J ends lost 0 bases and 4 bases, in that order; junction bases with no gene match: 8. Per the germline V gene, CDR1 is GTSNPN and CDR2 is SVGIG (reference sequence).

The CDR3 DNA is TGTGCCAGCAGCTCAAGGGGGACGTCTGTTTACGAGCAGTACTTC. As protein: CASSSRGTSVYEQYF. The gene calls are TRBV7-2 and TRBJ2-7; maybe TRBD1 (6 bases). CDR1 and CDR2 from the germline V gene are SGHTA and FQGNSA. Trimming took off 4 bases at V and 4 bases at J, with 17 bases between the two ends. The CDR3 runs to 15 residues.